This T cell receptor (beta chain) stems from a study of cytomegalovirus exposure and HLA in healthy donors. Overall study results and limits: Testing in vitro showed a few CMV-associated chains specific for CMV antigens.

Note on this clone: Its antigen is not known. The junction differs from germline at one of its ends, possibly a read error.

The primer mix had 60 Vbeta and 13 Jbeta primers. Method: immunoSEQ multiplex PCR; TCRdb's copy keeps in-frame clones and lacks some. The sample consists of over 85,000 clones, roughly 76% of them appearing once. The germline V gene encodes CDR1 SEHNR and CDR2 FQNEAQ (reference sequence). This CDR3 has 8 residues. The V call is TRBV7-9, the J call TRBJ1-2; D remains unclear. This receptor was taken from a female donor in good health and CMV-seronegative. Specimen: PBMCs. The CDR3 protein is CSSLGYTF. The CDR3 region has the DNA TGTTCCAGTTTAGGCTACACCTTC.